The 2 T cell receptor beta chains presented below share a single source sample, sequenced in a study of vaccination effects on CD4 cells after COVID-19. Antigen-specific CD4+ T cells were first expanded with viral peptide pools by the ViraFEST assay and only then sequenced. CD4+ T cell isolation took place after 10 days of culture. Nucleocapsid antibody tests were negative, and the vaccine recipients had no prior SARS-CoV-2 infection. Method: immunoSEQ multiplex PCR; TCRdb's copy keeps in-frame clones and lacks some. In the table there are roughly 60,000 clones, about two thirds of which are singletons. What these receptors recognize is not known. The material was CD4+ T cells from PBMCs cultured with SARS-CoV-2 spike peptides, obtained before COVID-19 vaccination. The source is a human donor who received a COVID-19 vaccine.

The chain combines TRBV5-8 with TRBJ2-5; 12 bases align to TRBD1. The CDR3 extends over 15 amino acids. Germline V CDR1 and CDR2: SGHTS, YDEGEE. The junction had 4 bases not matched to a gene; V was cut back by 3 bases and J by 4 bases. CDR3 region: CASSSGTGGRETQYF. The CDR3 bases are TGTGCCAGCAGCTCCGGGACAGGGGGCCGAGAGACCCAGTACTTC.

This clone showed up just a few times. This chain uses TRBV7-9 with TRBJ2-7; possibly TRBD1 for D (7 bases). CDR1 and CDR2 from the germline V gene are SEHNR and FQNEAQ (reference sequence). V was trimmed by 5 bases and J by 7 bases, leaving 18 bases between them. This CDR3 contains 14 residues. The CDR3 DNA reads TGTGCCAGCAGCCAGGGGGGAACCCGGCGGGAGCAGTACTTC. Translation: CASSQGGTRREQYF.